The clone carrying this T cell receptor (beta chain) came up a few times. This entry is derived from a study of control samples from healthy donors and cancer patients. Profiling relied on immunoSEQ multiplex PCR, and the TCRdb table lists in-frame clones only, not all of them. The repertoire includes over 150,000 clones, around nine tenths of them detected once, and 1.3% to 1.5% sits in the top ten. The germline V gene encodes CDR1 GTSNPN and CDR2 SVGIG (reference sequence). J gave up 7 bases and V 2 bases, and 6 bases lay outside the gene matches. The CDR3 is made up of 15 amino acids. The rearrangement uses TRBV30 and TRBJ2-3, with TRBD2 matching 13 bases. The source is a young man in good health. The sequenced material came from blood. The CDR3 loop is CAWSMTSGRTNTQYF. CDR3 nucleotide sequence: TGTGCCTGGAGTATGACTAGCGGGAGGACCAATACGCAGTATTTT.